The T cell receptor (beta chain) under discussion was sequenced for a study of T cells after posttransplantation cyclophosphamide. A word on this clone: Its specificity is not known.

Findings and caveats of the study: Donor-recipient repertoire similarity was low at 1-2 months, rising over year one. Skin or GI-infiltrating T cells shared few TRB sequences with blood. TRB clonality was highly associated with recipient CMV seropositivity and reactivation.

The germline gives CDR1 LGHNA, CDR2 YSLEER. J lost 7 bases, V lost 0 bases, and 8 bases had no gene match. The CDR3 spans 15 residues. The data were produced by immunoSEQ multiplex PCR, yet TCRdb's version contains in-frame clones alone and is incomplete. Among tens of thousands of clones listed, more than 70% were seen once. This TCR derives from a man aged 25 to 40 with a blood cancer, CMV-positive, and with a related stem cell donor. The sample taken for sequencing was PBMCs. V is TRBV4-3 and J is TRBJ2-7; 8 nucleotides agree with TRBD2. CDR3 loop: CASSQDWERESEQYF. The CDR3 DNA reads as TGCGCCAGCAGCCAAGATTGGGAGCGGGAGAGTGAGCAGTACTTC.